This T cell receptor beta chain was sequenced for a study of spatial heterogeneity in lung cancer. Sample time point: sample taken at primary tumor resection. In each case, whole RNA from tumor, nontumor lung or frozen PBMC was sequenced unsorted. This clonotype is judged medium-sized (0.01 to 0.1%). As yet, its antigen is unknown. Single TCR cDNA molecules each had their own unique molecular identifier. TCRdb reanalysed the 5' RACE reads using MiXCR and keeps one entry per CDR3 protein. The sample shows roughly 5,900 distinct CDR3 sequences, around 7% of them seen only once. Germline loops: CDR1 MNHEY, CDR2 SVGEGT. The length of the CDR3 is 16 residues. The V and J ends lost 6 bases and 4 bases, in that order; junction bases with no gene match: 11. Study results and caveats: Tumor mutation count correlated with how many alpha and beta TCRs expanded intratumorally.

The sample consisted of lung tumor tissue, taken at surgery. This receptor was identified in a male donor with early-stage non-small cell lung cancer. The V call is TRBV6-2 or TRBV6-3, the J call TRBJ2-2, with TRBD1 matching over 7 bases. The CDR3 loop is CASRRQGPLGTGELFF. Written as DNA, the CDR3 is TGTGCCAGCAGGAGACAGGGACCCTTAGGCACCGGGGAGCTGTTTTTT.